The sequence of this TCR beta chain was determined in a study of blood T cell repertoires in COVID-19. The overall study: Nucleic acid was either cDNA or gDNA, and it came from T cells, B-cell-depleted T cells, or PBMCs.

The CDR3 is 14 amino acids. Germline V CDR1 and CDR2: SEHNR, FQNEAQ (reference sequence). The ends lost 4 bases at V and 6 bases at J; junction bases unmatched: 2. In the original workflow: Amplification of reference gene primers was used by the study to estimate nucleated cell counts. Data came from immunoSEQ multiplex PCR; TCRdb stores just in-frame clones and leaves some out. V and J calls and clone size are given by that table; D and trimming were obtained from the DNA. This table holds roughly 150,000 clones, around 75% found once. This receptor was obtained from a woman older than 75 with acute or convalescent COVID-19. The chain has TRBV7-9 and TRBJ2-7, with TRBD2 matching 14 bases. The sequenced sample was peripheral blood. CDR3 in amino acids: CASSSGLAGVEQYF. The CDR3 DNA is TGTGCCAGCAGCTCGGGACTAGCGGGAGTCGAGCAGTACTTC.